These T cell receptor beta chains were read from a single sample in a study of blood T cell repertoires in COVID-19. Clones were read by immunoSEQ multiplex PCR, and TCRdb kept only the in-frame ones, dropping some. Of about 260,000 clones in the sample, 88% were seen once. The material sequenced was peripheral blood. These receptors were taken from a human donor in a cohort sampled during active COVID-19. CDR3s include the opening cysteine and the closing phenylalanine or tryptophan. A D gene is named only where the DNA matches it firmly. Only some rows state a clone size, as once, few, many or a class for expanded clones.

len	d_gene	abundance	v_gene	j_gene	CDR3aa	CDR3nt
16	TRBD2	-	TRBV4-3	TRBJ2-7	CASSQLVAGETYEQYF	TGCGCCAGCAGCCAATTAGTGGCGGGGGAAACCTACGAGCAGTACTTC
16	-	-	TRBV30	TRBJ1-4	CAWSSGATSTNEKLFF	TGTGCCTGGAGTAGCGGGGCAACGTCAACTAATGAAAAACTGTTTTTT
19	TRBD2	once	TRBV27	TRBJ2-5	CASSPLAGGPVGYLETQYF	TGTGCCAGCAGTCCCTTAGCGGGAGGGCCAGTGGGGTACTTAGAGACCCAGTACTTC
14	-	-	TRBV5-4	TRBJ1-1	CASSRGGQNTEAFF	TGTGCCAGCAGCCGGGGGGGTCAGAACACTGAAGCTTTCTTT
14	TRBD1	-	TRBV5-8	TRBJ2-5	CASLQDRSQETQYF	TGTGCCAGCCTCCAGGACAGGAGTCAAGAGACCCAGTACTTC
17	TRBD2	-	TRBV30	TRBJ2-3	CAWSTGLAGLSTDTQYF	TGTGCCTGGAGTACAGGACTAGCGGGGCTTAGCACAGATACGCAGTATTTT
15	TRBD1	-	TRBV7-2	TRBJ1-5	CASSLGTGVVQPQHF	TGTGCCAGCAGCTTAGGGACAGGGGTGGTTCAGCCCCAGCATTTT
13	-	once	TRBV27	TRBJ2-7	CASSLTSSYEQYF	TGTGCCAGCAGTCTTACTAGCTCCTACGAGCAGTACTTC
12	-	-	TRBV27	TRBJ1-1	CARYTRNTEAFF	TGTGCCAGGTACACAAGAAACACTGAAGCTTTCTTT
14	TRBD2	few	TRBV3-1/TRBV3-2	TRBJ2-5	CASSLRGGQETQYF	TGTGCCAGCAGCTTACGGGGGGGGCAAGAGACCCAGTACTTC
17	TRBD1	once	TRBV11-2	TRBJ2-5	CASSLPWTGAYQETQYF	TGTGCCAGCAGCTTACCATGGACAGGGGCCTACCAAGAGACCCAGTACTTC
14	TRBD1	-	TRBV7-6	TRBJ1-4	CASSLDLGTGELFF	TGTGCCAGCAGCTTAGATCTAGGGACAGGAGAACTGTTTTTT
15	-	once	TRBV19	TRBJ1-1	CASSMLDRGDAEAFF	TGTGCCAGTAGTATGCTGGACAGAGGGGATGCTGAAGCTTTCTTT
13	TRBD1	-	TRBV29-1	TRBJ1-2	CSAQQGDGYGYTF	TGCAGCGCCCAACAGGGGGACGGCTATGGCTACACCTTC
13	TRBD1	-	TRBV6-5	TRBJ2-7	CASGQGEHNEQYF	TGTGCCAGTGGACAGGGGGAACACAACGAGCAGTACTTC
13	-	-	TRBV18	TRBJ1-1	CASSPGSNTEAFF	TGTGCCAGCTCACCAGGCTCGAACACTGAAGCTTTCTTT
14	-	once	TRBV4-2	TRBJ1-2	CASSQEATGEGYTF	TGTGCCAGCAGCCAAGAGGCGACAGGTGAGGGCTACACCTTC
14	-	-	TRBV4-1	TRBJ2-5	CASSQVGGQETQYF	TGCGCCAGCAGCCAAGTGGGGGGCCAAGAGACCCAGTACTTC
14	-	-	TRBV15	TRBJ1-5	CATSSYKSNQPQHF	TGTGCCACCAGCAGCTATAAGAGCAATCAGCCCCAGCATTTT
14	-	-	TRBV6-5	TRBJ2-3	CASSSYRARDTQYF	TGTGCCAGCAGCTCGTACAGGGCAAGGGATACGCAGTATTTT
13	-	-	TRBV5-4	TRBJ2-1	CASSGGYYNEQFF	TGTGCCAGCAGCGGAGGTTACTACAATGAGCAGTTCTTC
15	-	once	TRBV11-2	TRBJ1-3	CASSFPGAAGNTIYF	TGTGCCAGCAGCTTCCCAGGGGCGGCTGGAAACACCATATATTTT
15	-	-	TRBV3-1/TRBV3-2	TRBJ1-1	CASSQESFQGTEAFF	TGTGCCAGCAGCCAAGAGAGTTTCCAGGGAACTGAAGCTTTCTTT
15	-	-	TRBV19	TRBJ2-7	CASSIRDSPPYEQYF	TGTGCCAGTAGTATACGAGACAGTCCACCTTACGAGCAGTACTTC
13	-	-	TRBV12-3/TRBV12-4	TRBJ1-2	CASSSQGNYGYTF	TGTGCCAGCAGTTCACAGGGAAACTATGGCTACACCTTC
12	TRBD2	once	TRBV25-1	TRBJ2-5	CASRGSGETQYF	TGTGCCAGCAGAGGTAGCGGGGAGACCCAGTACTTC
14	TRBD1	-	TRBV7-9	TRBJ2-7	CASSSDRVLDEQYF	TGTGCCAGCAGCTCGGACAGGGTTCTCGACGAGCAGTACTTC
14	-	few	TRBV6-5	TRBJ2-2	CASIRLVDAGELFF	TGTGCCAGCATCCGACTAGTAGACGCCGGGGAGCTGTTTTTT
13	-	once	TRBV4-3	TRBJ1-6	CASSQDVGSPLHF	TGCGCCAGCAGCCAAGATGTCGGGTCACCCCTCCACTTT
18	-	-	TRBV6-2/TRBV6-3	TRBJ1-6	CASSQSTRGGYRGSPLHF	TGTGCCAGCAGTCAGTCCACAAGGGGTGGCTACCGAGGTTCACCCCTCCACTTT
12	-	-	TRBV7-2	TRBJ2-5	CASSQNQETQYF	TGTGCCAGCAGCCAAAATCAAGAGACCCAGTACTTC
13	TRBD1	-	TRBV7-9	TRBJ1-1	CASSLDRGAEAFF	TGTGCCAGCAGCTTAGACAGGGGGGCTGAAGCTTTCTTT
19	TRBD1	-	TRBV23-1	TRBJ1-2	CASSQIPPTRGKVWGGYTF	TGCGCCAGCAGTCAAATACCCCCCACCAGGGGGAAAGTTTGGGGTGGCTACACCTTC
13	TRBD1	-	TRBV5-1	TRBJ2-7	CASSMDRGYEQYF	TGCGCCAGCAGCATGGACAGGGGCTACGAGCAGTACTTC
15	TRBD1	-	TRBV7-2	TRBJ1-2	CASSLEGRQGNGYTF	TGTGCCAGCAGCTTAGAGGGGAGACAGGGCAATGGCTACACCTTC
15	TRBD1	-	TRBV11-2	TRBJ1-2	CASSYRTGINYGYTF	TGTGCCAGCAGTTACCGGACAGGGATAAACTATGGCTACACCTTC
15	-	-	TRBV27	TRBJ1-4	CASSLLGGRREKLFF	TGTGCCAGCAGTTTATTAGGCGGGCGCAGGGAAAAACTGTTTTTT
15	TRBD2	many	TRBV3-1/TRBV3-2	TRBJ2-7	CASSQGLAGGREQYF	TGTGCCAGCAGCCAGGGACTAGCGGGAGGGCGGGAGCAGTACTTC
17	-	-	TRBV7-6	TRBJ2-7	CASSLGDWYGGVDEQYF	TGTGCCAGCAGCTTAGGAGATTGGTACGGGGGTGTAGACGAGCAGTACTTC
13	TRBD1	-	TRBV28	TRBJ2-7	CASMTGGTNEQYF	TGTGCCAGCATGACAGGGGGCACCAACGAGCAGTACTTC
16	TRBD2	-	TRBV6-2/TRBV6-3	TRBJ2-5	CASSRTSGAELETQYF	TGTGCCAGCAGCCGGACTAGCGGAGCTGAATTAGAGACCCAGTACTTC
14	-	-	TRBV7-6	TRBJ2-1	CASSLRLTYNEQFF	TGTGCCAGCAGCTTACGGTTAACCTACAATGAGCAGTTCTTC
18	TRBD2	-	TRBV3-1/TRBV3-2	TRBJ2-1	CASSQVFKAGLGPREQFF	TGTGCCAGCAGCCAAGTCTTTAAGGCGGGACTAGGCCCCAGGGAGCAGTTCTTC
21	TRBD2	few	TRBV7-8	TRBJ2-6	CASSLQTSGPRGYSGANVLTF	TGTGCCAGCAGCTTACAGACTAGCGGGCCTAGGGGGTACTCTGGGGCCAACGTCCTGACTTTC
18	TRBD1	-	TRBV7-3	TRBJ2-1	CASSGTGGFGSSYNEQFF	TGTGCCAGCAGCGGGACAGGGGGCTTCGGAAGCTCCTACAATGAGCAGTTCTTC
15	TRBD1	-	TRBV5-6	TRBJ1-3	CASSVTGTSGNTIYF	TGTGCCAGCAGTGTGACAGGGACCTCTGGAAACACCATATATTTT
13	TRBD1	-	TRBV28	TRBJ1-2	CASTIYRGYGYTF	TGTGCCAGCACCATTTACAGGGGCTATGGCTACACCTTC
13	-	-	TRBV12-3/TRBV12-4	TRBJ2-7	CAILLGASYEQYF	TGTGCCATTCTGTTGGGGGCTTCCTACGAGCAGTACTTC
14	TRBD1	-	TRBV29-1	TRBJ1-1	CSVGGPGGSTEAFF	TGCAGCGTTGGGGGTCCAGGGGGGTCCACTGAAGCTTTCTTT
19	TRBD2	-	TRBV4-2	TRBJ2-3	CASSQRPHSGGAREDTQYF	TGTGCCAGCAGCCAACGACCGCATAGCGGGGGCGCTAGGGAAGATACGCAGTATTTT
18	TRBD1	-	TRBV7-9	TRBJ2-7	CASSFPGQGRRVSYEQYF	TGTGCCAGCAGTTTTCCGGGACAGGGAAGAAGGGTGTCGTACGAGCAGTACTTC
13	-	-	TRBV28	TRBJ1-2	CASSPLYPNGYTF	TGTGCCAGCAGTCCCCTCTACCCCAATGGCTACACCTTC
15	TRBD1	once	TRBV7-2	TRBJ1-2	CASSRLDRVDYGYTF	TGTGCCAGCAGCCGCCTGGACAGGGTAGATTATGGCTACACCTTC
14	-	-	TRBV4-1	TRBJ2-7	CASRAVGDGKVQYF	TGCGCCAGCAGGGCCGTGGGCGACGGTAAGGTGCAGTACTTC